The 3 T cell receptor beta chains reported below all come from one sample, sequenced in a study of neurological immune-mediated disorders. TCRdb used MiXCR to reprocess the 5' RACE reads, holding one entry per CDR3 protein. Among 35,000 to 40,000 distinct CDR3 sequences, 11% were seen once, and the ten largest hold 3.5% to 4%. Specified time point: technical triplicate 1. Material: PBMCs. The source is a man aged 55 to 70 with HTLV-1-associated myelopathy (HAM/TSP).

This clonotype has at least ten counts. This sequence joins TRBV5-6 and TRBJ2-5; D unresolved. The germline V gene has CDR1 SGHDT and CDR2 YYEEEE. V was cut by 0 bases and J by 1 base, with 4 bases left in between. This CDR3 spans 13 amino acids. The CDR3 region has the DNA TGTGCCAGCAGCTTGGACAGCCAAGAGACCCAGTACTTC. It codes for CASSLDSQETQYF.

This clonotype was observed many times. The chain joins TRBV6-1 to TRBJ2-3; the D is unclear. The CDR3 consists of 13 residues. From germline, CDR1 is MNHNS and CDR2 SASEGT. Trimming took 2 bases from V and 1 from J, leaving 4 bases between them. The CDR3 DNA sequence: TGTGCCAGCAGTGAAACAGGCACAGATACGCAGTATTTT. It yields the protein CASSETGTDTQYF.

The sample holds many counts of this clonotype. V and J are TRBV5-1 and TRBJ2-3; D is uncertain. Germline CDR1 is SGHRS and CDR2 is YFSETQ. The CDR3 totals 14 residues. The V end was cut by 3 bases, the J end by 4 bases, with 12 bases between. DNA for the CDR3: TGCGCCAGCAGCTCTTCTGACTTTTCAGATACGCAGTATTTT. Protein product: CASSSSDFSDTQYF.